The 8 T cell receptor beta chains below come from one sample, sequenced in a study of cytomegalovirus exposure and HLA in healthy donors. PCR used 60 Vbeta primers and 13 Jbeta primers. Libraries were prepared by immunoSEQ multiplex PCR; TCRdb keeps only in-frame clonotypes and omits some of them. This listing includes some 110,000 clones. The sequenced sample was PBMCs. These receptors came from a man aged 25-45 years in good health and CMV-seronegative.

J is TRBJ2-7 and V is TRBV5-1; TRBD1 aligns across 10 bases. Germline CDR1 and CDR2: SGHRS and YFSETQ. Trimming at V came to 0 bases and at J to 7 bases, leaving 4 bases not matched to a gene. The CDR3 has 14 residues. The CDR3 loop reads CASSLAGTGEEQYF. In nucleotides, the CDR3 is TGCGCCAGCAGCTTGGCCGGGACAGGGGAAGAGCAGTACTTC.

This chain joins TRBV4-2 and TRBJ1-2; D is undetermined. Trimming took off 5 bases at V and 4 bases at J, with 11 bases between the two ends. Germline lookup yields CDR1 LGHNA and CDR2 YNFKEQ. The CDR3 extends over 13 amino acids. The CDR3 loop reads CASSGEGGYGYTF. CDR3 sequence (DNA): TGTGCCAGCAGCGGAGAAGGAGGCTATGGCTACACCTTC.

This chain connects TRBV5-4 to TRBJ2-7; D possibly corresponds to TRBD2 (6 bases). Trimming cost V 4 bases and J 6 bases, with 14 bases left between them. CDR3 length: 13 amino acids. Looked up from germline, CDR1 is SGHNT and CDR2 is YYREEE (reference sequence). CDR3 loop: CASSHSGLGEQYF. The CDR3 region has the DNA TGTGCCAGCAGCCATTCGGGACTTGGCGAGCAGTACTTC.

The chain has TRBV5-1 and TRBJ1-1; tentatively, D is TRBD1 (6 bases). Germline V gives CDR1 SGHRS, CDR2 YFSETQ. This CDR3 region has 14 residues. With 7 bases removed from V and 2 bases from J, the gap between germline ends came to 15 bases. The CDR3 nucleotides read TGCGCCAGCGGAACTGGACAGCCAAACACTGAAGCTTTCTTT. Its protein is CASGTGQPNTEAFF. Full variable domain (rest looked up from reference TRBV5-1 and TRBJ1-1): KAGVTQTPRYLIKTRGQQVTLSCSPISGHRSVSWYQQTPGQGLQFLFEYFSETQRNKGNFPGRFSGRQFSNSRSEMNVSTLELGDSALYLCASGTGQPNTEAFFGQGTRLTVV.

A word on this clone: The sample has other DNA sequences that encode this CDR3 too. The rearrangement uses TRBV11-2 and TRBJ2-1, with 9 nucleotides matching TRBD2. This CDR3 is 15 amino acids long. Losses at the gene ends were 5 bases for V and 2 bases for J; bases not matched to a gene: 4. The germline CDR1 and CDR2 sequences are SGHAT and FQNNGV. Here the CDR3 DNA reads TGTGCCAGCAGCCCCCGACTAGCGGCCTACAATGAGCAGTTCTTC. This encodes CASSPRLAAYNEQFF.

This chain links TRBV9 with TRBJ2-7, with 10 bases fitting TRBD2. Germline V lookup: CDR1 SGDLS, CDR2 YYNGEE. The CDR3 spans 15 residues. V shed 3 bases and J 1 base; nucleotides not matched to a gene: 4. This chain's CDR3 is CASSESSGGSYEQYF. For the CDR3, the DNA is TGTGCCAGCAGCGAATCTAGCGGGGGTTCCTACGAGCAGTACTTC.

The V call is TRBV9, the J call TRBJ2-1, with a possible D match to TRBD2 (7 bases). Between the trimmed V and J ends, which lost 0 bases and 4 bases, there was a span of 11 bases. The CDR3 runs to 15 residues. Looked up from germline, CDR1 is SGDLS and CDR2 is YYNGEE. The CDR3 loop is CASSVDGGLYNEQFF. In nucleotides, the CDR3 is TGTGCCAGCAGCGTAGACGGGGGGCTGTACAATGAGCAGTTCTTC.

The chain couples TRBV5-1 to TRBJ2-1; TRBD1 agrees at 9 bases. Germline lookup yields CDR1 SGHRS and CDR2 YFSETQ. V trimming: 0 bases; J trimming: 6 bases; junction bases outside the gene matches: 10. The CDR3 length is 17 residues. The CDR3 here is CASSLEAPGQGSNEQFF. CDR3 nucleotides: TGCGCCAGCAGCTTGGAGGCTCCGGGACAGGGATCCAATGAGCAGTTCTTC.